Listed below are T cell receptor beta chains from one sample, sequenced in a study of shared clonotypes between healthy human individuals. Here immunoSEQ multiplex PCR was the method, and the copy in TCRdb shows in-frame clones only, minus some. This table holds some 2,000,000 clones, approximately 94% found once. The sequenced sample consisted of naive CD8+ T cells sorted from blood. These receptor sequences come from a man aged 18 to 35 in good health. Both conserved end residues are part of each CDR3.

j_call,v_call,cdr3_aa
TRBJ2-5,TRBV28,CASRGGLQETQYF
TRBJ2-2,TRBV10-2,CATAGGPLDTGELFF
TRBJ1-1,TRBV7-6,CASSPRTGEAFF
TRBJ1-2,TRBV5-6,CASSLGADIYYGYTF
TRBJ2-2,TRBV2,CASKVTGGHGELFF
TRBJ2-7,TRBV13,CASSPTGTGTYEQYF
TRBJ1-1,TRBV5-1,CASSDRPGLTEAFF
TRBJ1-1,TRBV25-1,CASSEGGQLNTEAFF
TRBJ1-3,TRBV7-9,CASSSGRASSGNTIYF
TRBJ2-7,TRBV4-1,CASSQDGPGRYEQYF
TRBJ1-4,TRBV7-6,CASSPTGLEKLFF
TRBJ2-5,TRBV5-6,CASRTRSLTGTSVQETQYF
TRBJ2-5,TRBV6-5,CASSYGTGYLPETQYF
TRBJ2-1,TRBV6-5,CASRLTGTGYNEQFF
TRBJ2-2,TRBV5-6,CASSLFQLGDTGELFF
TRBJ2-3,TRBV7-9,CASVRTGPFKDTQYF
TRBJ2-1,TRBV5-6,CASSLGLAGAYNEQFF
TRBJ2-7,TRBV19,CASSMALGDRGHEQYF
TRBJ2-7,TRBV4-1,CASSQEYGGGLTYEQYF
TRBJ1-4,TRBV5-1,CASSLWINVPPPNEKLFF
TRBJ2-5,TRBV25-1,CASSPLLGTEQETQYF
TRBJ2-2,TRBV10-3,CAISGGATGELFF
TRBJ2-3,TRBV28,CASSLQGSDTQYF
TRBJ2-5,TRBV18,CASSPTPGTSGVQETQYF
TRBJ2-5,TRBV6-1,CASSEFGQEEETQYF
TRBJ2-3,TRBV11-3,CASGGTLPDTQYF
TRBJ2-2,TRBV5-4,CASSLGAGELFF
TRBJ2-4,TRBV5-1,CASSLAGTSGGGSIQYF
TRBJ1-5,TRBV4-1,CASSQEGPDQPQHF
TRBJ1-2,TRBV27,CASSSLGGAGTYGYTF
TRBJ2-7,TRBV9,CASSTSGDEQYF
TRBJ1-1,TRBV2,CASSEGGGGNTEAFF
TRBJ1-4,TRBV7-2,CASTDTHIGQLNEKLFF
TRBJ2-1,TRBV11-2,CASSLDYSSYNEQFF
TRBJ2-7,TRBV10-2,CASSESKAYEQYF